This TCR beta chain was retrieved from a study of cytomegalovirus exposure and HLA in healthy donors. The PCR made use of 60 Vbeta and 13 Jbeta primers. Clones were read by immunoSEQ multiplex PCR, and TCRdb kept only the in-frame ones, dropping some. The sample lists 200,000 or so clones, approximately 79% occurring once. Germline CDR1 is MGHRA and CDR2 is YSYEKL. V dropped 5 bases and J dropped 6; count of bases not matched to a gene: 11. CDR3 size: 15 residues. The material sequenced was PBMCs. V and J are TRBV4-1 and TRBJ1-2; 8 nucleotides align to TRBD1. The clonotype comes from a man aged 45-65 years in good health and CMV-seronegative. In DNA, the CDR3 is TGCGCCAGCAGCGAAACCGGGACAGGCGCACATGGCTACACCTTC. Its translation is CASSETGTGAHGYTF.